Below, 30 T cell receptor beta chains from the same sample are listed, as sequenced in a study of cytomegalovirus exposure and HLA in healthy donors. Primers for the PCR totalled 60 Vbeta and 13 Jbeta. Clones were read by immunoSEQ multiplex PCR, and TCRdb kept only the in-frame ones, dropping some. The table has around 90,000 clones, more than 55% seen once. Sequenced material: PBMCs. These receptors all stem from a human donor in good health.

In nucleotides, the CDR3 is TGTGCCAGCAGTGAAGGGACAGTAGGTGTTCATAGCAATCAGCCCCAGCATTTT. It specifies CASSEGTVGVHSNQPQHF. The chain couples TRBV6-1 to TRBJ1-5, with D tentatively TRBD1 (6 bases). V lost 1 base to trimming and J lost 0 bases, with 16 bases between them. The CDR3 totals 18 residues. The germline V gene has CDR1 MNHNS and CDR2 SASEGT.

A note on this clone: The sample carries other DNA sequences with the same CDR3. The chain has TRBV2 and TRBJ1-6; 7 bases are a match to TRBD1. J lost 14 bases, V lost 4 bases, and 14 bases had no gene match. Germline V CDR1 and CDR2: SNHLY, FYNNEI. The CDR3 loop spans 15 amino acids. The chain's CDR3 is CASSGQGASSLSLHF. DNA for the CDR3: TGTGCCAGCAGTGGACAGGGTGCAAGTTCGTTGTCCCTCCACTTT.

This chain joins TRBV2 and TRBJ2-5, with 7 nucleotides matching TRBD1. The CDR3 contains 13 residues. V shed 6 bases and J 2 bases; nucleotides not matched to a gene: 3. Germline V CDR1 and CDR2: SNHLY, FYNNEI. CDR3 protein: CASSGTVQETQYF. In DNA form, the CDR3 reads TGTGCCAGCAGCGGGACAGTACAAGAGACCCAGTACTTC.

The chain has TRBV5-1 and TRBJ1-1; no clear D gene. This CDR3 has 13 residues. The V end lost 1 base, the J end lost 8 bases, and 12 bases lay between the germline ends. CDR1 is SGHRS, CDR2 YFSETQ, per germline. The CDR3 nucleotides read TGCGCCAGCAGCTTGAAAGATGGAGAAGAAGCTTTCTTT. Its protein product is CASSLKDGEEAFF.

V is TRBV5-1 and J is TRBJ2-3, with TRBD1 matching over 9 bases. CDR3 length equals 16 residues. CDR1 SGHRS and CDR2 YFSETQ come from the germline V gene. Losses at the gene ends were 3 bases for V and 3 bases for J; bases not matched to a gene: 8. CDR3 DNA: TGCGCCAGCAGCTCCGCCGGGACAGGGAAGACAGATACGCAGTATTTT. This sequence encodes CASSSAGTGKTDTQYF. Full variable domain (outside the CDR3, taken from reference TRBV5-1 and TRBJ2-3): KAGVTQTPRYLIKTRGQQVTLSCSPISGHRSVSWYQQTPGQGLQFLFEYFSETQRNKGNFPGRFSGRQFSNSRSEMNVSTLELGDSALYLCASSSAGTGKTDTQYFGPGTRLTVL.

A single count supports this clone. J is TRBJ2-3 and V is TRBV5-6; maybe TRBD2 (5 bases). The V end was cut by 4 bases, the J end by 4 bases, with 19 bases between. Germline CDR1 reads SGHDT; CDR2 reads YYEEEE. The CDR3 loop spans 16 amino acids. CDR3 in amino acids: CASSTGLPTFPDTQYF. CDR3 nucleotide sequence: TGTGCCAGCAGCACCGGACTCCCTACTTTCCCAGATACGCAGTATTTT.

The J gene is TRBJ1-6, the V gene TRBV7-3; 7 bases fit TRBD1. J was trimmed by 5 bases and V by 6 bases; bases with no gene match: 7. The CDR3 loop spans 15 amino acids. The germline gives CDR1 SGHTA, CDR2 FQGTGA. This CDR3 reads CASSTGVTHNSPLHF. The CDR3 nucleotides read TGTGCCAGCAGTACAGGGGTAACTCATAATTCACCCCTCCACTTT.

This rearrangement joins TRBV5-4 to TRBJ2-5; 7 positions agree with TRBD2. CDR3 length: 14 residues. Germline V gene lookup returns CDR1 SGHNT and CDR2 YYREEE (reference sequence). V lost 0 bases to trimming and J lost 5 bases; unmatched junction nucleotides: 4. The CDR3 region has the DNA TGTGCCAGCAGCTTGGTGACTAGCACGGAGACCCAGTACTTC. It is translated as CASSLVTSTETQYF.

This chain's CDR3 is CAISESPTGVGGQPQHF. DNA for the CDR3: TGTGCCATCAGTGAGTCTCCGACAGGGGTCGGAGGACAGCCCCAGCATTTT. The chain joins TRBV10-3 to TRBJ1-5; 8 bases align to TRBD1. Germline loops: CDR1 ENHRY, CDR2 SYGVKD. The CDR3 spans 17 residues. Trimming at V came to 0 bases and at J to 7 bases, leaving 11 bases not matched to a gene.

This chain links TRBV4-3 with TRBJ1-5; D perhaps matches TRBD1 (6 bases). CDR1 is LGHNA, CDR2 YSLEER, per germline. The CDR3 has 15 amino acids. The ends were cut back, 0 bases at V and 3 bases at J, with 9 bases in the middle. In nucleotides, the CDR3 is TGCGCCAGCAGCCAAGAAGGGGGGGACAATCAGCCCCAGCATTTT. Amino acid sequence: CASSQEGGDNQPQHF.

The V gene is TRBV27, the J gene TRBJ2-1, with 14 bases matching TRBD2. Per germline, CDR1 MNHEY and CDR2 SMNVEV (reference sequence). V gave up 5 bases and J gave up 4 bases; unmatched junction bases: 7. The CDR3 has 17 amino acids. For the CDR3, the DNA is TGTGCCAGCAGTCCTCGACTAGCGGGGGGGATATACAATGAGCAGTTCTTC. It encodes CASSPRLAGGIYNEQFF.

This clone was counted between two and nine times. The gene calls are TRBV9 and TRBJ2-2; D is ambiguous. Germline CDR1 is SGDLS and CDR2 is YYNGEE. The CDR3 has 16 amino acids. The V end lost 0 bases, the J end lost 4 bases, and 13 bases lay between the germline ends. CDR3 sequence reads: CASSVADTRVTGELFF. The CDR3 DNA reads TGTGCCAGCAGCGTAGCCGATACCCGGGTCACCGGGGAGCTGTTTTTT.

The chain combines TRBV5-5 with TRBJ2-5; no definite D call. Germline CDR1 is SGHKS and CDR2 is YYEKEE (reference sequence). Trimming shortened V by 4 bases and J by 1 base, and 2 bases separated the two germline ends. The CDR3 is 11 residues long. CDR3 sequence: CASSLQETQYF. Here the CDR3 DNA reads TGTGCCAGCAGCCTCCAAGAGACCCAGTACTTC.

V gene TRBV18 combines with J gene TRBJ2-7; tentative D call: TRBD1 (6 bases). Germline V gives CDR1 KGHSH, CDR2 LQKENI. The V gene lost 3 bases and the J gene lost 2 bases, with 11 bases spanning the gap. The CDR3 is 14 amino acids. CDR3 loop: CASSPKDSPYEQYF. The DNA of the CDR3 is TGTGCCAGCTCACCTAAGGACAGCCCCTACGAGCAGTACTTC. Combining the CDR3 with reference TRBV18 and TRBJ2-7 gives the whole variable domain NAGVMQNPRHLVRRRGQEARLRCSPMKGHSHVYWYRQLPEEGLKFMVYLQKENIIDESGMPKERFSAEFPKEGPSILRIQQVVRGDSAAYFCASSPKDSPYEQYFGPGTRLTVT.

The rearrangement joins TRBV2 to TRBJ1-6; 8 nucleotides match TRBD1. Germline V gives CDR1 SNHLY, CDR2 FYNNEI. The CDR3 runs to 16 residues. The trim removed 8 bases at V and 0 bases at J, leaving 6 bases unmatched. CDR3 sequence (DNA): TGTGCCAGCGAAAGGGACAGGAGCTCCTATAATTCACCCCTCCACTTT. Translating gives CASERDRSSYNSPLHF.

The chain links TRBV7-8 to TRBJ2-3; D is undetermined. The CDR3 loop spans 14 amino acids. Deletions cut 5 bases from V and 2 bases from J, with 11 bases between. The V gene's germline CDR1 is SGHVS and CDR2 FQNEAQ. CDR3 protein: CASSLRLDTDTQYF. The CDR3 bases are TGTGCCAGCAGCCTTAGGCTAGACACAGATACGCAGTATTTT.

The rearrangement uses TRBV6-1 and TRBJ1-3; a weak D match, TRBD1 (6 bases). Germline V gene lookup returns CDR1 MNHNS and CDR2 SASEGT. The CDR3 loop spans 15 amino acids. Trimming left V 8 bases short and J 0 bases short, with 14 bases between. CDR3 sequence (DNA): TGTGCCAGCCACCACAGGGATCGCTCTGGAAACACCATATATTTT. As protein: CASHHRDRSGNTIYF.

The chain has TRBV2 and TRBJ2-5; 12 bases fit TRBD2. V dropped 6 bases and J dropped 8; count of bases not matched to a gene: 10. CDR1 SNHLY and CDR2 FYNNEI come from the germline V gene. The CDR3 length is 15 residues. CDR3 bases: TGTGCCAGCAGCAAAAGCCGACTAGCGGGGGAAACCCAGTACTTC. Translation gives CASSKSRLAGETQYF.

The chain uses TRBV30 and TRBJ2-2, with 8 bases that match TRBD2. The CDR3 contains 20 residues. Germline CDR1 is GTSNPN and CDR2 is SVGIG (reference sequence). The ends lost 2 bases at V and 3 bases at J; junction bases unmatched: 20. CDR3 bases: TGTGCCTGGAGTTCGGGGAGCGGACAGCGGGGGCTTCGAGACACCGGGGAGCTGTTTTTT. This sequence encodes CAWSSGSGQRGLRDTGELFF.

The rearrangement links TRBV27 to TRBJ2-1; 8 positions agree with TRBD2. There are 15 residues in the CDR3. Germline loops: CDR1 MNHEY, CDR2 SMNVEV (reference sequence). With 3 bases clipped from V and 4 bases from J, the junction kept 5 bases outside the gene matches. The CDR3 protein is CASSLRRGVYNEQFF. The CDR3 DNA reads TGTGCCAGCAGTTTGAGGCGGGGGGTTTACAATGAGCAGTTCTTC.

This chain uses TRBV7-9 with TRBJ2-7, with no clear D. This CDR3 has 12 amino acids. V lost 0 bases to trimming and J lost 8 bases, with 8 bases between them. Per germline, CDR1 SEHNR and CDR2 FQNEAQ (reference sequence). CDR3 in amino acids: CASSLAREKQYF. CDR3 in DNA: TGTGCCAGCAGCTTAGCGCGCGAAAAGCAGTACTTC.

The gene calls are TRBV6-6 and TRBJ2-5; TRBD2 is a possible D gene (6 bases). This CDR3 comprises 14 residues. Looked up from germline, CDR1 is MNHNY and CDR2 is SVGAGI (reference sequence). Trimming removed 5 bases from V and 4 bases from J, with 14 bases in between. In nucleotides, the CDR3 is TGTGCCAGCAGTGTCGAGGAGGGCGCAGAGACCCAGTACTTC. Protein sequence: CASSVEEGAETQYF.

A single count supports this clone. The chain carries TRBV18 and TRBJ2-5; D gene ambiguous. The germline V gene has CDR1 KGHSH and CDR2 LQKENI. With 10 bases removed from V and 5 bases from J, the gap between germline ends came to 17 bases. CDR3 size: 13 residues. CDR3 loop: CATDLGPRETQYF. For the CDR3, the DNA is TGTGCCACCGACCTTGGGCCACGGGAGACCCAGTACTTC.

J is TRBJ2-5 and V is TRBV5-4, with TRBD2 matching over 11 bases. The CDR3 has 17 residues. Germline V gene data show CDR1 as SGHNT and CDR2 as YYREEE (reference sequence). J was trimmed by 3 bases and V by 3 bases; bases with no gene match: 10. CDR3 nucleotide sequence: TGTGCCAGCAGCTCTCCGGGACTAGCGGTTGGTAAAGAGACCCAGTACTTC. Translating gives CASSSPGLAVGKETQYF.

V is TRBV7-9 and J is TRBJ1-3; 7 nucleotides align to TRBD1. V lost 6 bases to trimming and J lost 2 bases; unmatched junction nucleotides: 7. The germline gives CDR1 SEHNR, CDR2 FQNEAQ (reference sequence). The CDR3 covers 15 residues. Here the CDR3 reads CASRPLGQTGNTIYF. CDR3 DNA: TGTGCCAGCAGACCTCTGGGACAGACTGGAAACACCATATATTTT. The full variable domain, completed using reference TRBV7-9 and TRBJ1-3, is DTGVSQNPRHKITKRGQNVTFRCDPISEHNRLYWYRQTLGQGPEFLTYFQNEAQLEKSRLLSDRFSAERPKGSFSTLEIQRTEQGDSAMYLCASRPLGQTGNTIYFGEGSWLTVV.

This chain links TRBV7-3 with TRBJ1-2; a weak D match, TRBD1 (6 bases). Trimming took 2 bases from V and 0 from J, leaving 19 bases between them. Germline-derived CDR1 and CDR2 are SGHTA and FQGTGA. This CDR3 has 18 amino acids. The CDR3, as DNA: TGTGCCAGCAGCTTAGCAGACAGGCATCCTCTATCTAACTATGGCTACACCTTC. Protein: CASSLADRHPLSNYGYTF.

Only a few counts were recorded for this clone. The chain uses TRBV19 and TRBJ2-7, with 8 bases identical to TRBD2. Germline loops: CDR1 LNHDA, CDR2 SQIVND (reference sequence). The V and J ends lost 6 bases and 0 bases, in that order; junction bases with no gene match: 13. This CDR3 spans 17 amino acids. The CDR3 DNA reads as TGTGCCAGTAGCCGCAGTGCGGGGGGCCTAAACTCCTACGAGCAGTACTTC. Translated, it gives CASSRSAGGLNSYEQYF.

V is TRBV7-9 and J is TRBJ1-1; D is unresolved. Germline V gene lookup returns CDR1 SEHNR and CDR2 FQNEAQ (reference sequence). V gave up 1 base and J gave up 8 bases, with 8 bases separating them. This CDR3 has 12 residues. DNA for the CDR3: TGTGCCAGCAGCTTAGGGCAGTTAGAAGCTTTCTTT. Amino acid sequence: CASSLGQLEAFF.

This clone showed up just a few times. J is TRBJ2-1 and V is TRBV9; 10 nucleotides match TRBD2. The CDR3 has 16 residues. The germline V gene has CDR1 SGDLS and CDR2 YYNGEE. V shed 1 base and J 2 bases; nucleotides not matched to a gene: 3. CDR3 sequence: CASSVYSGGPYNEQFF. The CDR3 DNA sequence: TGTGCCAGCAGCGTATATAGCGGGGGGCCCTACAATGAGCAGTTCTTC.

This clone has more than one count but fewer than ten. The V gene is TRBV5-4, the J gene TRBJ1-2; tentatively, D is TRBD1 (5 bases). CDR3 length: 14 residues. V was shortened by 0 bases and J by 2 bases, with 8 bases between the two germline ends. Germline values: CDR1 SGHNT, CDR2 YYREEE (reference sequence). The CDR3 DNA follows: TGTGCCAGCAGCTTGGACAGGAAAAACTATGGCTACACCTTC. It encodes CASSLDRKNYGYTF.